This TCR beta chain was identified in a study of cytomegalovirus exposure and HLA in healthy donors. Notes on the study in general: Reports indicated that the classifier achieved high specificity and sensitivity in diagnosing cytomegalovirus status. When the data were analyzed later, several of the most significant clusters appeared to be linked to common viral pathogens. In the analysis, some V segments, TRBV6-2 and TRBV6-3 included, were excluded as indistinguishable.

Trimming took 2 bases from V and 7 from J, leaving 17 bases between them. Germline-derived CDR1 and CDR2 are LNHNV and YYDKDF (reference sequence). This CDR3 spans 15 amino acids. Notes on this clone: What it recognizes is unknown.

Use of 60 Vbeta and 13 Jbeta primers characterized the PCR. Assay used: immunoSEQ multiplex PCR; TCRdb lists only in-frame clones, some missing. The profile shows 100,000 to 130,000 clones, 55% to 85% of them singletons. The source is a man aged 30 to 45 in good health and CMV-seronegative. This sequence joins TRBV15 and TRBJ2-5; maybe TRBD1 (6 bases). Sequenced: PBMCs. CDR3 sequence reads: CATSRLQGFGGTQYF. The CDR3, as DNA: TGTGCCACCAGCAGATTACAGGGATTTGGGGGGACCCAGTACTTC. Full variable domain (missing parts from reference TRBV15 and TRBJ2-5): DAMVIQNPRYQVTQFGKPVTLSCSQTLNHNVMYWYQQKSSQAPKLLFHYYDKDFNNEADTPDNFQSRRPNTSFCFLDIRSPGLGDTAMYLCATSRLQGFGGTQYFGPGTRLLVL.